The 24 T cell receptor beta chains presented below share a single source sample, sequenced in a study of blood T cell repertoires in COVID-19. Produced via immunoSEQ multiplex PCR; TCRdb's table is partial and in-frame only. Of fewer than 400,000 clones in the sample, over 80% are singletons; the top ten hold 8% to 9%. Sequenced: PBMCs or T cells enriched from blood (not recorded which). All receptors come from a woman aged 18-35 years who had recovered from COVID-19.

The chain joins TRBV4-2 to TRBJ2-1; 13 nucleotides line up with TRBD2. This CDR3 region has 16 residues. V trimming: 4 bases; J trimming: 8 bases; junction bases outside the gene matches: 8. Germline V CDR1 and CDR2: LGHNA, YNFKEQ. The CDR3 region has the DNA TGTGCCAGCAGCCCAGTACTAGCGGGAGGGCTGGATGAGCAGTTCTTC. Protein product: CASSPVLAGGLDEQFF.

The chain links TRBV4-3 to TRBJ1-2; TRBD1 might be the D (5 bases). V was clipped by 5 bases and J by 4 bases, with 17 bases between them. Per the germline V gene, CDR1 is LGHNA and CDR2 is YSLEER. This CDR3 is built from 15 residues. Here the CDR3 reads CASSDFDRSVYGYTF. The CDR3 bases are TGCGCCAGCAGCGACTTCGACAGATCCGTCTATGGCTACACCTTC.

The chain links TRBV7-8 to TRBJ2-2, with D maybe TRBD2 (5 bases). Germline CDR1 and CDR2: SGHVS and FQNEAQ. Trimming removed 2 bases at V and 4 bases at J, with 11 bases between. This CDR3 is 15 amino acids long. CDR3 DNA sequence: TGTGCCAGCAGCTTAATCCGGGATCCCACCGGGGAGCTGTTTTTT. As protein: CASSLIRDPTGELFF.

The chain employs TRBV10-3 and TRBJ1-6; 10 nucleotides match TRBD1. Trimming cost V 4 bases and J 10 bases; bases outside gene matches: 7. CDR3 length: 15 amino acids. Germline V gene data show CDR1 as ENHRY and CDR2 as SYGVKD. CDR3 sequence: CAISGRQGAASPLHF. DNA of the CDR3: TGTGCCATCAGTGGCCGACAGGGGGCGGCATCACCCCTCCACTTT.

This chain joins TRBV5-1 and TRBJ1-4, with TRBD1 matching 9 bases. This CDR3 spans 15 amino acids. Germline-derived CDR1 and CDR2 are SGHRS and YFSETQ. The V segment lost 0 bases and the J segment 7 bases; nucleotides outside the gene matches: 4. The CDR3 sequence is CASSLGTGALEKLFF. CDR3 nucleotide sequence: TGCGCCAGCAGCTTGGGGACAGGGGCGCTTGAAAAACTGTTTTTT.

The genes are TRBV5-4 and TRBJ2-3, with 11 bases matching TRBD2. Trimming removed 0 bases from V and 0 bases from J; junction bases left unmatched: 0. This CDR3 has 16 residues. Germline V gene lookup returns CDR1 SGHNT and CDR2 YYREEE (reference sequence). The CDR3 DNA follows: TGTGCCAGCAGCTTGGGACTAGCGGGAAGCACAGATACGCAGTATTTT. This encodes CASSLGLAGSTDTQYF.

This chain connects TRBV3-1 (or the pseudogene TRBV3-2) to TRBJ2-7; D possibly corresponds to TRBD1 (5 bases). The CDR3 sequence is 15 residues long. Trimming cost V 5 bases and J 5 bases, with 19 bases left between them. Germline loops: CDR1 LGHDT, CDR2 YNNKEL (reference sequence). CDR3 bases: TGTGCCAGCAGCTCCCGCCCCCAGGGTGAGCACGAGCAGTACTTC. Its protein is CASSSRPQGEHEQYF.

V usage is TRBV2 and J usage is TRBJ2-1; TRBD2 agrees at 8 bases. This CDR3 contains 18 residues. V shed 8 bases, J shed 9 bases, and the junction held 24 bases outside the gene matches. Germline-derived CDR1 and CDR2 are SNHLY and FYNNEI. The CDR3 nucleotides read TGTGCCAGCGTACCTCTTTCATTGGCTAGCGGGTATCTAACTGAGCAGTTCTTC. Protein product: CASVPLSLASGYLTEQFF.

This clone has just a few counts. V usage is TRBV20-1 and J usage is TRBJ1-1, with a tentative D call TRBD1 (5 bases). V was shortened by 3 bases and J by 4 bases, with 12 bases between the two germline ends. The CDR3 has 13 residues. CDR1 is DFQATT and CDR2 is SNEGSKA in the germline V gene (reference sequence). The CDR3 DNA is TGCAGTGCTAGTCAGTTGCAGGGCACTGAAGCTTTCTTT. Its protein is CSASQLQGTEAFF.

The V and J genes are TRBV11-1 and TRBJ2-7; TRBD2 matches 13 bases. Per the germline V gene, CDR1 is SGHAT and CDR2 is FQDESV (reference sequence). The CDR3 is made up of 15 amino acids. With 4 bases clipped from V and 6 bases from J, the junction kept 6 bases outside the gene matches. Written as DNA, the CDR3 is TGTGCCAGCAGCTCTCAATGGACTAGCGGGAGCGAGCAGTACTTC. Translating gives CASSSQWTSGSEQYF.

The genes are TRBV28 and TRBJ2-1; TRBD2 is a possible D gene (5 bases). CDR3 size: 16 residues. V lost 6 bases and J lost 0, with 15 bases in between. CDR1 is MDHEN, CDR2 SYDVKM, per germline. The CDR3 is CASSTVGDYSYNEQFF. Here the CDR3 DNA reads TGTGCCAGCAGCACAGTCGGGGATTACTCCTACAATGAGCAGTTCTTC.

On this clone itself: A read error may produce the germline difference seen at one junction end. This sequence joins TRBV2 and TRBJ1-1, with TRBD1 identical over 7 bases. Germline V CDR1 and CDR2: SNHLY, FYNNEI. CDR3 length: 16 residues. CDR3 in amino acids: CASSEETGKWVTEAFF. Here the CDR3 DNA reads TGTGCCAGCAGCGAAGAGACAGGGAAATGGGTCACTGAAGCTTTCTTT.

The chain is built from TRBV28 and TRBJ1-5; D possibly corresponds to TRBD1 (5 bases). This CDR3 is 15 amino acids long. The V gene lost 3 bases and the J gene lost 7 bases, with 16 bases spanning the gap. Germline CDR1 is MDHEN and CDR2 is SYDVKM. CDR3 loop: CASSFVVGRRQPQHF. The CDR3 nucleotides are TGTGCCAGCAGTTTTGTGGTGGGGCGCAGGCAGCCCCAGCATTTT. Together with reference TRBV28 and TRBJ1-5, the CDR3 gives the full variable domain: DVKVTQSSRYLVKRTGEKVFLECVQDMDHENMFWYRQDPGLGLRLIYFSYDVKMKEKGDIPEGYSVSREKKERFSLILESASTNQTSMYLCASSFVVGRRQPQHFGDGTRLSIL.

The chain carries TRBV19 and TRBJ1-1; a possible D gene is TRBD1 (5 bases). V lost 5 bases to trimming and J lost 1 base, with 23 bases between them. Germline V gene data show CDR1 as LNHDA and CDR2 as SQIVND (reference sequence). The CDR3 loop spans 18 amino acids. CDR3 sequence (DNA): TGTGCCAGTAGTCTATTTGTAGGGAGGGGCAGATGGAACACTGAAGCTTTCTTT. This gives the protein CASSLFVGRGRWNTEAFF.

V and J are TRBV28 and TRBJ1-3, with no clear D. Trimming cost V 8 bases and J 0 bases, with 11 bases left between them. The CDR3 is 14 residues long. Germline V gene lookup returns CDR1 MDHEN and CDR2 SYDVKM. The CDR3 nucleotides read TGTGCCAGCCTCGGACTTCACTCTGGAAACACCATATATTTT. It translates to CASLGLHSGNTIYF.

The chain links TRBV30 to TRBJ2-3; the D gene is possibly TRBD1 (7 bases). CDR1 and CDR2 from the germline V gene are GTSNPN and SVGIG (reference sequence). Trimming left V 2 bases short and J 5 bases short, with 14 bases between. There are 14 residues in the CDR3. The CDR3 loop is CAWSRQGLGDTQYF. For the CDR3, the DNA is TGTGCCTGGAGTCGACAGGGACTGGGAGATACGCAGTATTTT.

The chain carries TRBV18 and TRBJ1-2; D gene unclear. The CDR3 totals 16 residues. V lost 0 bases and J 0 bases, leaving 11 bases between the germline ends. The V gene's germline CDR1 is KGHSH and CDR2 LQKENI. The CDR3 DNA is TGTGCCAGCTCACCACCGGGCAGCGGTACTAACTATGGCTACACCTTC. It encodes CASSPPGSGTNYGYTF.

The chain carries TRBV2 and TRBJ1-1; tentatively, D is TRBD1 (5 bases). The V end was cut by 4 bases, the J end by 4 bases, with 16 bases between. The germline gives CDR1 SNHLY, CDR2 FYNNEI. There are 15 residues in the CDR3. The CDR3 spells CASSAKGGVGTEAFF. CDR3 sequence (DNA): TGTGCCAGCAGTGCCAAAGGAGGGGTGGGCACTGAAGCTTTCTTT.

This chain connects TRBV6-5 to TRBJ2-7, with 12 bases identical to TRBD2. Germline V gene data show CDR1 as MNHEY and CDR2 as SVGAGI. V trimming: 5 bases; J trimming: 4 bases; junction bases outside the gene matches: 3. CDR3 length: 14 amino acids. The chain's CDR3 is CASSKTSGSYEQYF. DNA for the CDR3: TGTGCCAGCAGTAAGACTAGCGGGAGTTACGAGCAGTACTTC.

The J gene is TRBJ1-2, the V gene TRBV2, with TRBD1 matching 7 bases. V lost 5 bases, J lost 4 bases, and 10 bases stayed unmatched. CDR3 length: 15 residues. Per the germline V gene, CDR1 is SNHLY and CDR2 is FYNNEI. The CDR3 DNA sequence: TGTGCCAGCAGTAACGACAGGGAGGTGGGCTATGGCTACACCTTC. Amino acid sequence: CASSNDREVGYGYTF.

The CDR3 bases are TGCGCCAGCAGTGAGTCCCTAGCGGGAGGGCCGGACACCGGGGAGCTGTTTTTT. It is translated as CASSESLAGGPDTGELFF. The V gene is TRBV10-1, the J gene TRBJ2-2; 12 nucleotides agree with TRBD2. V gave up 0 bases and J gave up 3 bases; unmatched junction bases: 5. The CDR3 contains 18 residues. Germline V lookup: CDR1 WNHNN, CDR2 SYGVQD (reference sequence).

The genes are TRBV19 and TRBJ1-6; perhaps TRBD1 as D (5 bases). V shed 6 bases and J shed 7 bases, with 10 bases lying between them. CDR1 and CDR2 (germline): LNHDA, SQIVND (reference sequence). CDR3 length: 13 amino acids. CDR3 nucleotides: TGTGCCAGTAGCAGACAGCGAAATTCACCCCTCCACTTT. Translating it yields CASSRQRNSPLHF.

The rearrangement uses TRBV15 and TRBJ1-3; D possibly corresponds to TRBD1 (5 bases). The germline gives CDR1 LNHNV, CDR2 YYDKDF (reference sequence). The CDR3 covers 15 residues. With 1 base removed from V and 0 bases from J, the gap between germline ends came to 7 bases. The CDR3 sequence: CATSRGQNSGNTIYF. CDR3 sequence (DNA): TGTGCCACCAGCAGAGGACAGAACTCTGGAAACACCATATATTTT.

As to this clone: Other DNA sequences from this sample encode an identical CDR3 as well. In DNA form, the CDR3 reads TGTGCCAGCAGTTACTCCAACTCTGGAAACACCATATATTTT. Protein product: CASSYSNSGNTIYF. V is TRBV6-5 and J is TRBJ1-3, with no clear D. The CDR3 runs to 14 residues. The V and J ends lost 0 bases and 0 bases respectively, with 3 bases between them. Germline V gene data show CDR1 as MNHEY and CDR2 as SVGAGI.